Shown below are 17 T cell receptor beta chains from a single sample sequenced in a study of blood T cell repertoires in COVID-19. The repertoire was sequenced with immunoSEQ multiplex PCR; TCRdb's copy has only in-frame clones and lacks some. The sample contains about 130,000 clones, 80% to 90% of which appear only once. Source material: peripheral blood. The source is a man in his fifties or sixties with COVID-19, enrolled during active disease.

This clone was seen a single time. The chain is built from TRBV5-1 and TRBJ1-1; the match to TRBD1 covers 7 bases. V shed 5 bases, J shed 4 bases, and the junction held 11 bases outside the gene matches. This CDR3 region has 15 residues. Germline CDR1 reads SGHRS; CDR2 reads YFSETQ. CDR3 in amino acids: CASSTGVWLSTEAFF. CDR3 coding DNA: TGCGCCAGCAGTACAGGGGTTTGGCTGAGCACTGAAGCTTTCTTT.

The chain links TRBV14 to TRBJ2-4, with TRBD2 as a possible D gene (6 bases). This CDR3 has 15 amino acids. V was shortened by 1 base and J by 5 bases, with 12 bases between the two germline ends. Germline V lookup: CDR1 SGHDN, CDR2 FVKESK. The CDR3 loop reads CASSQGIAAENIQYF. In DNA, the CDR3 is TGTGCCAGCAGCCAAGGCATAGCGGCCGAAAACATTCAGTACTTC.

The chain combines TRBV24-1 with TRBJ1-1; 8 bases align to TRBD1. With V trimmed by 9 bases and J by 1 base, 12 bases remained unmatched. Germline V lookup: CDR1 KGHDR, CDR2 SFDVKD. This CDR3 is built from 16 residues. The CDR3 is CATPPWEDRGNTEAFF. DNA of the CDR3: TGTGCCACCCCCCCCTGGGAAGACAGGGGGAACACTGAAGCTTTCTTT.

This clone was seen once. The chain carries TRBV18 and TRBJ2-7, with 8 bases matching TRBD2. Germline values: CDR1 KGHSH, CDR2 LQKENI. This CDR3 is 16 amino acids long. V dropped 6 bases and J dropped 1; count of bases not matched to a gene: 11. This chain's CDR3 is CASSRSGGMGSYEQYF. CDR3 sequence (DNA): TGTGCCAGCTCTCGAAGCGGGGGAATGGGATCCTACGAGCAGTACTTC.

This chain connects TRBV5-6 to TRBJ2-3; no clear D. The CDR3 has 14 residues. Germline values: CDR1 SGHDT, CDR2 YYEEEE. V lost 2 bases and J lost 2, with 9 bases in between. The DNA for the CDR3 is TGTGCCAGCAGCTTCGGCAGGAACACAGATACGCAGTATTTT. Its translation is CASSFGRNTDTQYF.

This chain connects TRBV4-2 to TRBJ1-2; TRBD1 might be the D (5 bases). V was pared by 5 bases and J by 2 bases, with 21 bases between. The germline V gene has CDR1 LGHNA and CDR2 YNFKEQ. There are 17 residues in the CDR3. This chain's CDR3 is CASSSSSLGRSNYGYTF. CDR3 DNA: TGTGCCAGCAGCTCAAGTTCGCTGGGGCGATCCAACTATGGCTACACCTTC.

The chain uses TRBV6-4 and TRBJ1-2; weak D call: TRBD1 (5 bases). Trimming removed 6 bases at V and 2 bases at J, with 13 bases between. The CDR3 has 14 amino acids. CDR1 and CDR2 from the germline V gene are MRHNA and SNTAGT. The CDR3 sequence is CASSPSTVNYGYTF. In DNA form, the CDR3 reads TGTGCCAGCAGCCCCTCGACAGTCAACTATGGCTACACCTTC.

The chain carries TRBV14 and TRBJ2-3; unclear D gene. Trimming stripped 3 bases from V and 2 bases from J, with 3 bases between. The CDR3 length is 12 residues. Germline V gene data show CDR1 as SGHDN and CDR2 as FVKESK. The CDR3, as DNA: TGTGCCAGCAGCCAGTACACAGATACGCAGTATTTT. Amino acids: CASSQYTDTQYF.

The chain recombines TRBV19 with TRBJ1-1; no definite D call. Deletions cut 5 bases from V and 1 base from J, with 11 bases between. The CDR3 has 14 residues. Germline CDR1 and CDR2: LNHDA and SQIVND (reference sequence). The CDR3 loop reads CASSPGSGNTEAFF. CDR3 DNA: TGTGCCAGTAGTCCCGGCTCGGGGAACACTGAAGCTTTCTTT.

The CDR3 nucleotides read TGCGCCAGCAGCCAGTGGACAGGAGCGAACACCGGGGAGCTGTTTTTT. Its protein is CASSQWTGANTGELFF. This chain uses TRBV5-1 with TRBJ2-2, with 7 bases aligning to TRBD1. The CDR3 runs to 16 residues. Per germline, CDR1 SGHRS and CDR2 YFSETQ. J was trimmed by 0 bases and V by 4 bases; bases with no gene match: 6.

The rearrangement uses TRBV24-1 and TRBJ2-5; 9 bases are shared with TRBD2. The CDR3 has 16 residues. CDR1 is KGHDR and CDR2 is SFDVKD in the germline V gene. Trimming at V came to 4 bases and at J to 1 base, leaving 6 bases not matched to a gene. The CDR3 nucleotides read TGTGCCACCAGTGACCCGACTAGCGGACCCCAAGAGACCCAGTACTTC. Protein: CATSDPTSGPQETQYF.

This clone was recorded once. The CDR3 DNA follows: TGTGCCACCAGTCCGGACAGGGTGAACCAAGAGACCCAGTACTTC. It yields the protein CATSPDRVNQETQYF. This chain uses TRBV24-1 with TRBJ2-5, with 8 bases aligning to TRBD1. V was pared by 6 bases and J by 0 bases, with 5 bases of the junction left unmatched. Germline lookup yields CDR1 KGHDR and CDR2 SFDVKD. This CDR3 region has 15 residues.

CDR3 in amino acids: CASGLVSRGPQNEKLFF. CDR3 coding DNA: TGTGCTAGTGGTTTGGTATCCAGGGGGCCACAGAATGAAAAACTGTTTTTT. The genes are TRBV12-5 and TRBJ1-4; 8 positions match TRBD1. The ends lost 0 bases at V and 5 bases at J; junction bases unmatched: 8. In germline, CDR1 is LGHNT, CDR2 FRNRAP. CDR3 length: 17 amino acids.

The chain joins TRBV6-6 to TRBJ2-6; 7 nucleotides agree with TRBD2. Germline V CDR1 and CDR2: MNHNY, SVGAGI (reference sequence). CDR3 length: 16 amino acids. With 11 bases clipped from V and 0 bases from J, the junction kept 10 bases outside the gene matches. The CDR3 sequence is CACSEGGFSGANVLTF. For the CDR3, the DNA is TGTGCCTGTAGCGAGGGAGGGTTCTCTGGGGCCAACGTCCTGACTTTC.

This rearrangement joins TRBV13 to TRBJ2-7, with D possibly being TRBD2 (6 bases). In germline, CDR1 is PRHDT, CDR2 FYEKMQ (reference sequence). The CDR3 totals 13 residues. Deletions cut 5 bases from V and 4 bases from J, with 12 bases between. CDR3 region: CASSTRGLYEQYF. In DNA, the CDR3 is TGTGCCAGCAGCACCCGGGGACTTTACGAGCAGTACTTC.

V gene TRBV5-6 combines with J gene TRBJ1-4; a weak D match, TRBD1 (6 bases). Trimming took off 0 bases at V and 6 bases at J, with 12 bases between the two ends. The CDR3 is 15 residues long. In germline, CDR1 is SGHDT, CDR2 YYEEEE. The CDR3 loop is CASSLGQGWHEKLFF. The CDR3 bases are TGTGCCAGCAGCTTGGGGCAGGGGTGGCATGAAAAACTGTTTTTT.

The chain combines TRBV19 with TRBJ1-4; 9 bases match TRBD1. Trimming at V came to 4 bases and at J to 5 bases, leaving 2 bases not matched to a gene. This CDR3 is built from 14 residues. Germline CDR1 and CDR2: LNHDA and SQIVND (reference sequence). CDR3 bases: TGTGCCAGTAGTAAAACAGGGGGCAATGAAAAACTGTTTTTT. Translation: CASSKTGGNEKLFF.